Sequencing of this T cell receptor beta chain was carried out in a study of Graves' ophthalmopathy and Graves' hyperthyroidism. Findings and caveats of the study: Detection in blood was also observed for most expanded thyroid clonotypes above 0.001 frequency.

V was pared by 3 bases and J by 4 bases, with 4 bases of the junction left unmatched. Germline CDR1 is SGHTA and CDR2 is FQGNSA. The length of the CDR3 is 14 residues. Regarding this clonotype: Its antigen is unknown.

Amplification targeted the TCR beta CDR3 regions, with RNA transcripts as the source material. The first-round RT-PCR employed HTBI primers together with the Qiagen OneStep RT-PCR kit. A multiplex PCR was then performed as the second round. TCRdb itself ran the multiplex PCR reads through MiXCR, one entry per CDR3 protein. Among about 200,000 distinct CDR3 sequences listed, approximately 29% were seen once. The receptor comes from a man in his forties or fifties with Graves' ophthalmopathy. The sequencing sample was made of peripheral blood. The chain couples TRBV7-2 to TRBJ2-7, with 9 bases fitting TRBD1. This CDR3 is CASSLEDRGYEQYF. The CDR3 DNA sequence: TGTGCCAGCAGCTTGGAAGACAGGGGGTACGAGCAGTACTTC.